This paragraph covers one T cell receptor (beta chain) sequence. Its antigen is currently unknown. The germline gives CDR1 DFQATT, CDR2 SNEGSKA (reference sequence). The CDR3 sequence is 11 residues long. TCRdb re-called the 5' RACE reads; every CDR3 protein appears as one record, without DNA. Its table lists some 440,000 distinct CDR3 sequences. The data were obtained in a study of monozygotic twins with inflammatory bowel disease. Overall study findings and caveats: Healthy co-twins exceeded IBD patients in TCRbeta diversity as measured by inverse Simpson. Healthy twins shared more clonotypes with others than IBD patients, most markedly active ones.

This chain joins TRBV20-1 and TRBJ2-7; TCRdb designates TRBD1, a call that cannot be tested without DNA. This receptor was taken from a human donor with ulcerative colitis or Crohn's disease, or a healthy co-twin of an affected twin (not recorded which). Source material: blood. This CDR3 is CSATGTYEQYF.